Listed below are T cell receptor beta chains from one sample, sequenced in a study of breast tumors, draining lymph nodes, adjacent tissues. TCRdb independently ran MiXCR on the multiplex PCR reads; one entry per CDR3 protein. This table has under 45,000 distinct CDR3 sequences, 35% to 45% appearing once. The sample was breast tumor tissue. All receptors come from a female donor with breast cancer. Some clones in this sample may be carry-over from other donors' samples. CDR3s include the opening cysteine and the closing phenylalanine or tryptophan. The D gene is left open where the match is weak. The size field is filled for only some rows; it gives once, few, many or a size class.

V gene: TRBV5-6; D gene: -; CDR3 length: 14; clone size: -; J gene: TRBJ2-7; CDR3 protein: CASSLNQGLHEQYF; CDR3 DNA: TGTGCCAGCAGCTTGAATCAGGGGCTCCACGAGCAGTACTTC
V gene: TRBV28; D gene: TRBD1; CDR3 length: 15; clone size: -; J gene: TRBJ1-6; CDR3 protein: CASTPRDRDNSPLHF; CDR3 DNA: TGTGCCAGCACCCCCCGGGACAGGGATAATTCACCCCTCCACTTT
V gene: TRBV7-9; D gene: -; CDR3 length: 14; clone size: many; J gene: TRBJ1-2; CDR3 protein: CASSLATANYGYTF; CDR3 DNA: TGTGCCAGCAGCTTAGCGACAGCTAACTATGGCTACACCTTC
V gene: TRBV20-1; D gene: TRBD1; CDR3 length: 14; clone size: many; J gene: TRBJ2-5; CDR3 protein: CSASPGTGEETQYF; CDR3 DNA: TGCAGTGCTAGTCCCGGGACAGGGGAAGAGACCCAGTACTTC
V gene: TRBV29-1; D gene: TRBD1; CDR3 length: 13; clone size: -; J gene: TRBJ2-7; CDR3 protein: CSVVQGAMYEQYF; CDR3 DNA: TGCAGCGTGGTACAGGGGGCAATGTACGAGCAGTACTTC
V gene: TRBV10-3; D gene: TRBD2; CDR3 length: 15; clone size: many; J gene: TRBJ2-7; CDR3 protein: CAISDPGTSGYEQYF; CDR3 DNA: TGTGCCATCAGCGACCCCGGGACTAGCGGCTACGAGCAGTACTTC
V gene: TRBV15; D gene: -; CDR3 length: 14; clone size: -; J gene: TRBJ2-7; CDR3 protein: CATSRETVAYEQYF; CDR3 DNA: TGTGCCACCAGCAGGGAGACAGTTGCCTACGAGCAGTACTTC
V gene: TRBV20-1; D gene: TRBD2; CDR3 length: 15; clone size: many; J gene: TRBJ2-5; CDR3 protein: CSASYPTSGTETQYF; CDR3 DNA: TGCAGTGCTAGTTACCCGACTAGCGGGACGGAGACCCAGTACTTC
V gene: TRBV7-6; D gene: -; CDR3 length: 14; clone size: many; J gene: TRBJ2-5; CDR3 protein: CASSPDPYQETQYF; CDR3 DNA: TGTGCCAGCAGCCCAGACCCCTATCAAGAGACCCAGTACTTC
V gene: TRBV24-1; D gene: TRBD2; CDR3 length: 16; clone size: many; J gene: TRBJ2-5; CDR3 protein: CATSDPRLAGQETQYF; CDR3 DNA: TGTGCCACCAGTGACCCCCGACTAGCAGGGCAAGAGACCCAGTACTTC
V gene: TRBV4-2; D gene: TRBD1; CDR3 length: 15; clone size: -; J gene: TRBJ2-5; CDR3 protein: CASSQGGTVQETQYF; CDR3 DNA: TGTGCCAGCAGCCAAGGGGGGACAGTACAAGAGACCCAGTACTTC
V gene: TRBV6-5; D gene: -; CDR3 length: 13; clone size: many; J gene: TRBJ2-2; CDR3 protein: CASSYQDTGELFF; CDR3 DNA: TGTGCCAGCAGTTACCAAGACACCGGGGAGCTGTTTTTT
V gene: TRBV18; D gene: -; CDR3 length: 16; clone size: -; J gene: TRBJ2-5; CDR3 protein: CASSPTGGGSQETQYF; CDR3 DNA: TGTGCCAGCTCACCCACCGGCGGTGGTTCTCAAGAGACCCAGTACTTC
V gene: TRBV6-6; D gene: -; CDR3 length: 16; clone size: many; J gene: TRBJ1-5; CDR3 protein: CASSPGGGEGNQPQHF; CDR3 DNA: TGTGCCAGCAGCCCCGGGGGTGGAGAAGGCAATCAGCCCCAGCATTTT
V gene: TRBV20-1; D gene: TRBD1; CDR3 length: 15; clone size: -; J gene: TRBJ1-6; CDR3 protein: CSARGGQGAFSPLHF; CDR3 DNA: TGCAGTGCTAGAGGAGGACAGGGGGCCTTTTCACCCCTCCACTTT
V gene: TRBV7-2; D gene: TRBD2; CDR3 length: 14; clone size: -; J gene: TRBJ2-5; CDR3 protein: CASSQGLAVETQYF; CDR3 DNA: TGTGCCAGCAGCCAAGGACTAGCTGTAGAGACCCAGTACTTC
V gene: TRBV7-6; D gene: -; CDR3 length: 17; clone size: many; J gene: TRBJ1-4; CDR3 protein: CASSLARTRTINEKLFF; CDR3 DNA: TGTGCCAGCAGCTTAGCTCGGACAAGGACTATTAATGAAAAACTGTTTTTT
V gene: TRBV19; D gene: -; CDR3 length: 11; clone size: many; J gene: TRBJ2-7; CDR3 protein: CASIQGGEQYF; CDR3 DNA: TGTGCCAGTATCCAGGGGGGCGAGCAGTACTTC
V gene: TRBV5-1; D gene: TRBD2; CDR3 length: 16; clone size: many; J gene: TRBJ2-3; CDR3 protein: CASSLGSGLNTDTQYF; CDR3 DNA: TGCGCCAGCAGCTTGGGTAGCGGGCTAAACACAGATACGCAGTATTTT
V gene: TRBV7-8; D gene: -; CDR3 length: 14; clone size: -; J gene: TRBJ2-3; CDR3 protein: CASSSTRPPSSQYF; CDR3 DNA: TGTGCCAGCAGCTCTACCCGGCCCCCAAGTTCGCAGTATTTT
V gene: TRBV24-1; D gene: -; CDR3 length: 12; clone size: many; J gene: TRBJ1-2; CDR3 protein: CATSDLFRGYTF; CDR3 DNA: TGTGCCACCAGTGATTTGTTCAGGGGCTACACCTTC
V gene: TRBV12-3/TRBV12-4; D gene: -; CDR3 length: 13; clone size: many; J gene: TRBJ2-3; CDR3 protein: CASSPRDRDTQYF; CDR3 DNA: TGTGCCAGCAGCCCCAGAGACCGCGATACGCAGTATTTT
V gene: TRBV5-1; D gene: TRBD2; CDR3 length: 20; clone size: many; J gene: TRBJ2-3; CDR3 protein: CASMGVAGSTRRTSTDTQYF; CDR3 DNA: TGCGCCAGCATGGGGGTAGCGGGATCCACCCGGCGTACCAGCACAGATACGCAGTATTTT
V gene: TRBV12-3/TRBV12-4; D gene: -; CDR3 length: 14; clone size: many; J gene: TRBJ2-1; CDR3 protein: CASSFGGSSNEQFF; CDR3 DNA: TGTGCCAGCAGTTTTGGGGGCTCTTCGAATGAGCAGTTCTTC
V gene: TRBV5-6; D gene: TRBD1; CDR3 length: 14; clone size: many; J gene: TRBJ2-3; CDR3 protein: CASSFGQGTDTQYF; CDR3 DNA: TGTGCCAGCAGCTTCGGACAGGGGACAGATACGCAGTATTTT
V gene: TRBV5-6; D gene: TRBD2; CDR3 length: 16; clone size: once; J gene: TRBJ2-3; CDR3 protein: CASSLGGLALADTQYF; CDR3 DNA: TGTGCCAGCAGCTTGGGAGGACTAGCCCTAGCAGATACGCAGTATTTT
V gene: TRBV5-1; D gene: TRBD1; CDR3 length: 14; clone size: many; J gene: TRBJ2-5; CDR3 protein: CASSLQGAQETQYF; CDR3 DNA: TGCGCCAGCAGCTTACAGGGGGCCCAAGAGACCCAGTACTTC
V gene: TRBV2; D gene: TRBD2; CDR3 length: 15; clone size: -; J gene: TRBJ2-2; CDR3 protein: CASKKRETYTGELFF; CDR3 DNA: TGTGCCAGCAAGAAGCGGGAGACCTACACCGGGGAGCTGTTTTTT
V gene: TRBV25-1; D gene: TRBD1; CDR3 length: 15; clone size: many; J gene: TRBJ2-3; CDR3 protein: CASSDKDRVTDTQYF; CDR3 DNA: TGTGCCAGCAGTGATAAGGACAGGGTCACAGATACGCAGTATTTT
V gene: TRBV6-1; D gene: TRBD1; CDR3 length: 14; clone size: many; J gene: TRBJ1-4; CDR3 protein: CASRGTGGVEKLFF; CDR3 DNA: TGTGCCAGCAGGGGGACAGGGGGCGTTGAAAAACTGTTTTTT
V gene: TRBV12-3/TRBV12-4; D gene: TRBD2; CDR3 length: 17; clone size: -; J gene: TRBJ2-3; CDR3 protein: CASSFSAGGVKTDTQYF; CDR3 DNA: TGTGCCAGCAGTTTCTCAGCGGGAGGGGTAAAAACAGATACGCAGTATTTT
V gene: TRBV12-5; D gene: TRBD2; CDR3 length: 19; clone size: -; J gene: TRBJ2-2; CDR3 protein: CASALGTGLAGVGTGELFF; CDR3 DNA: TGTGCTAGTGCCCTGGGGACCGGACTAGCGGGAGTCGGCACCGGGGAGCTGTTTTTT
V gene: TRBV20-1; D gene: TRBD2; CDR3 length: 16; clone size: many; J gene: TRBJ2-7; CDR3 protein: CSGLAGGPVGSYEQYF; CDR3 DNA: TGCAGTGGTTTAGCGGGAGGGCCAGTGGGGTCCTACGAGCAGTACTTC
V gene: TRBV6-1; D gene: TRBD2; CDR3 length: 14; clone size: many; J gene: TRBJ2-7; CDR3 protein: CASRSSGGTYEQYF; CDR3 DNA: TGTGCCAGCAGATCTAGCGGGGGGACCTACGAGCAGTACTTC
V gene: TRBV19; D gene: TRBD2; CDR3 length: 15; clone size: many; J gene: TRBJ2-5; CDR3 protein: CASSAPGLAGETQYF; CDR3 DNA: TGTGCCAGTAGTGCTCCGGGACTAGCGGGAGAGACCCAGTACTTC
V gene: TRBV6-1; D gene: -; CDR3 length: 15; clone size: many; J gene: TRBJ2-7; CDR3 protein: CASSEPNRAVYEQYF; CDR3 DNA: TGTGCCAGCAGTGAACCAAACAGGGCCGTCTACGAGCAGTACTTC
V gene: TRBV15; D gene: -; CDR3 length: 12; clone size: many; J gene: TRBJ2-5; CDR3 protein: CATSTGRETQYF; CDR3 DNA: TGTGCCACCAGCACGGGAAGGGAGACCCAGTACTTC
V gene: TRBV6-2/TRBV6-3; D gene: -; CDR3 length: 13; clone size: medium-sized; J gene: TRBJ1-5; CDR3 protein: CASSYSRGQPQHF; CDR3 DNA: TGTGCCAGCAGTTACTCAAGGGGCCAGCCCCAGCATTTT
V gene: TRBV28; D gene: TRBD1; CDR3 length: 14; clone size: few; J gene: TRBJ1-2; CDR3 protein: CASSSDRGLYGYTF; CDR3 DNA: TGTGCCAGCAGCTCGGACAGGGGGCTTTATGGCTACACCTTC
V gene: TRBV6-5; D gene: -; CDR3 length: 11; clone size: -; J gene: TRBJ1-3; CDR3 protein: CATRTGNTIYF; CDR3 DNA: TGTGCCACCCGGACTGGAAACACCATATATTTT
V gene: TRBV6-5; D gene: TRBD2; CDR3 length: 15; clone size: many; J gene: TRBJ2-7; CDR3 protein: CASTEGGKRGYEQYF; CDR3 DNA: TGTGCCAGCACCGAGGGAGGGAAGCGTGGCTACGAGCAGTACTTC
V gene: TRBV29-1; D gene: -; CDR3 length: 13; clone size: many; J gene: TRBJ2-2; CDR3 protein: CSVGVLGTGELFF; CDR3 DNA: TGCAGCGTTGGGGTGTTAGGGACCGGGGAGCTGTTTTTT
V gene: TRBV25-1; D gene: TRBD1; CDR3 length: 14; clone size: many; J gene: TRBJ1-5; CDR3 protein: CASSADRVRRPQHF; CDR3 DNA: TGTGCCAGCAGTGCGGACAGGGTTCGAAGGCCCCAGCATTTT
V gene: TRBV6-7; D gene: -; CDR3 length: 15; clone size: -; J gene: TRBJ2-3; CDR3 protein: CAGWDLAANTDTQYF; CDR3 DNA: TGTGCCGGATGGGATTTAGCGGCTAACACAGATACGCAGTATTTT
V gene: TRBV11-3; D gene: -; CDR3 length: 15; clone size: -; J gene: TRBJ2-1; CDR3 protein: CASSPTGLAGNEQFF; CDR3 DNA: TGTGCCAGCAGCCCAACTGGTCTGGCTGGGAATGAGCAGTTCTTC
V gene: TRBV5-6; D gene: -; CDR3 length: 13; clone size: many; J gene: TRBJ2-7; CDR3 protein: CASSLRRGNEQYF; CDR3 DNA: TGTGCCAGCAGCTTAAGACGGGGTAACGAGCAGTACTTC
V gene: TRBV7-2; D gene: TRBD1; CDR3 length: 14; clone size: -; J gene: TRBJ2-5; CDR3 protein: CASSLRQGGETQYF; CDR3 DNA: TGTGCCAGCAGCCTCCGACAGGGTGGAGAGACCCAGTACTTC
V gene: TRBV10-3; D gene: -; CDR3 length: 16; clone size: -; J gene: TRBJ2-1; CDR3 protein: CAISESGGVPHNEQFF; CDR3 DNA: TGTGCCATCAGTGAGTCGGGGGGAGTCCCACACAATGAGCAGTTCTTC
V gene: TRBV19; D gene: -; CDR3 length: 14; clone size: many; J gene: TRBJ2-1; CDR3 protein: CASSRLERGNEQFF; CDR3 DNA: TGTGCCAGTAGTAGGCTGGAGAGAGGTAATGAGCAGTTCTTC
V gene: TRBV9; D gene: -; CDR3 length: 15; clone size: many; J gene: TRBJ2-3; CDR3 protein: CASSVDLGPRDTQYF; CDR3 DNA: TGTGCCAGCAGCGTAGATCTCGGACCTCGAGATACGCAGTATTTT